The clone carrying this T cell receptor beta chain was seen a few times. Its antigen remains unknown. Per germline, CDR1 MNHEY and CDR2 SVGEGT. CDR3 length: 13 residues. Trimming took off 8 bases at V and 0 bases at J, with 8 bases between the two ends. The data were taken from a study of T cells after yellow fever vaccination. About the research overall: Each low-cell-number fraction was prepared by means of SMART-Seq v4 Ultra Low Input. Study-wide findings and caveats: Clones from primary vaccination mostly reappeared after the booster (about 97% CD4, just over 85% CD8). Weaker, the secondary response peaked sooner, at day 5 versus 15.

The authors made TCR cDNA by 5'RACE template switching, adding a universal primer site and UMIs. TCRdb used MiXCR to reprocess the 5' RACE reads, holding one entry per CDR3 protein. The sample lists a few hundred thousand distinct CDR3 sequences; around 20% were seen once. The sample consisted of PBMCs, taken before the yellow fever booster vaccination. The receptor was isolated from a man aged 18 to 29 who received the YFV17D yellow fever vaccine. This chain links TRBV6-2 or TRBV6-3 with TRBJ1-3, with D perhaps matching TRBD1 (5 bases). The CDR3 coding sequence is TGTGCCAGCCGACAGTCCTCTGGAAACACCATATATTTT. Amino acids: CASRQSSGNTIYF.